Each of the 8 T cell receptor beta chains below was sequenced from the same sample in a study of T cell responses to AZD1222 COVID-19 vaccine (TCRdb year 2021). The intended sense of this specimen's time point label: baseline before first vaccination. Preparation of the library involved the immunoSEQ multiplex PCR assay. Drawn from immuneACCESS, this table holds only the in-frame rearrangements with V and J called that TCRdb kept. Clones are partly lost; checked studies trace under half to an unresolved V gene and leave the rest unexplained. The sample records about 130,000 clones, around 86% of which are singletons. In total, the top ten clones hold about 20% of the sample. The sample was peripheral blood, taken on day 0 of AZD1222 vaccination. Receptors were obtained from an adult in good health.

This rearrangement joins TRBV7-9 to TRBJ2-6, with D perhaps matching TRBD2 (6 bases). V dropped 8 bases and J dropped 0 bases, with 14 bases sitting between them. CDR3 length equals 16 residues. Germline loops: CDR1 SEHNR, CDR2 FQNEAQ (reference sequence). This CDR3 reads CASQDYGISGANVLTF. CDR3 DNA: TGTGCCAGCCAGGACTACGGGATCTCTGGGGCCAACGTCCTGACTTTC. The complete variable domain, with remaining parts taken from reference TRBV7-9 and TRBJ2-6, reads DTGVSQNPRHKITKRGQNVTFRCDPISEHNRLYWYRQTLGQGPEFLTYFQNEAQLEKSRLLSDRFSAERPKGSFSTLEIQRTEQGDSAMYLCASQDYGISGANVLTFGAGSRLTVL.

The chain couples TRBV28 to TRBJ2-7; 8 positions agree with TRBD2. Trimming removed 7 bases from V and 0 bases from J; junction bases left unmatched: 5. Per the germline V gene, CDR1 is MDHEN and CDR2 is SYDVKM. The CDR3 length is 14 residues. Here the CDR3 DNA reads TGTGCCAGCATTAGCGGGGCGAACTCCTACGAGCAGTACTTC. Its protein product is CASISGANSYEQYF. Full variable domain (remainder filled in from reference TRBV28 and TRBJ2-7): DVKVTQSSRYLVKRTGEKVFLECVQDMDHENMFWYRQDPGLGLRLIYFSYDVKMKEKGDIPEGYSVSREKKERFSLILESASTNQTSMYLCASISGANSYEQYFGPGTRLTVT.

The rearrangement joins TRBV30 to TRBJ2-7, with D unresolved. The CDR3 is 13 amino acids. Trimming cost V 8 bases and J 0 bases, with 14 bases left between them. Looked up from germline, CDR1 is GTSNPN and CDR2 is SVGIG (reference sequence). The CDR3 DNA reads as TGTGCCATGTGGACGTCGAGCTCCTACGAGCAGTACTTC. Translated, it gives CAMWTSSSYEQYF.

This clone was recorded only once. V gene TRBV28 combines with J gene TRBJ1-6; no definite D call. Germline assignment: CDR1 MDHEN and CDR2 SYDVKM. The CDR3 totals 15 residues. Between the trimmed V and J ends, which lost 3 bases and 9 bases, there was a span of 15 bases. In DNA form, the CDR3 reads TGTGCCAGCAGTTTCGGAAGTGAGGGTTTTTCACCCCTCCACTTT. As protein: CASSFGSEGFSPLHF.

The J gene is TRBJ1-1, the V gene TRBV21-1; the table's TRBD1 call for D was not verified on the DNA. TRBV21-1 is termed a pseudogene. The CDR3 length is 13 residues. CDR3 region: CASLQGVSTEAFF. CDR3 coding DNA: TGTGCCAGCCTCCAGGGGGTTAGCACTGAAGCTTTCTTT.

The table lists this clone with a count of one. This chain uses TRBV7-2 with TRBJ2-5; D perhaps matches TRBD2 (7 bases). Germline CDR1 is SGHTA and CDR2 is FQGNSA. V lost 4 bases to trimming and J lost 5 bases, with 14 bases between them. CDR3 size: 14 residues. CDR3 sequence: CASSWGGPQETQYF. CDR3 bases: TGTGCCAGCAGCTGGGGGGGGCCGCAGGAGACCCAGTACTTC.

To note about this clone: A much larger clone lies one base from this, so it may be a read error. Other DNA sequences in this specimen translate into the identical CDR3. V usage is TRBV12-3 or TRBV12-4 and J usage is TRBJ1-2; the D gene is possibly TRBD1 (5 bases). CDR3 length equals 12 residues. CDR3 coding DNA: TGTGCCAGCAGTTTAGAGGGGCGGGGCTACACCTTT. As protein: CASSLEGRGYTF.

In its sample, this clone was seen a few times. CDR3 sequence (DNA): TGTGCCAGCACCCCGGCCGAATATAGCAATCAGCCCCAGCATTTT. This codes for CASTPAEYSNQPQHF. V and J are TRBV28 and TRBJ1-5, with D uncertain. Germline V gene sequence: CDR1 MDHEN, CDR2 SYDVKM. V lost 7 bases and J lost 0, with 13 bases in between. The CDR3 is made up of 15 amino acids.